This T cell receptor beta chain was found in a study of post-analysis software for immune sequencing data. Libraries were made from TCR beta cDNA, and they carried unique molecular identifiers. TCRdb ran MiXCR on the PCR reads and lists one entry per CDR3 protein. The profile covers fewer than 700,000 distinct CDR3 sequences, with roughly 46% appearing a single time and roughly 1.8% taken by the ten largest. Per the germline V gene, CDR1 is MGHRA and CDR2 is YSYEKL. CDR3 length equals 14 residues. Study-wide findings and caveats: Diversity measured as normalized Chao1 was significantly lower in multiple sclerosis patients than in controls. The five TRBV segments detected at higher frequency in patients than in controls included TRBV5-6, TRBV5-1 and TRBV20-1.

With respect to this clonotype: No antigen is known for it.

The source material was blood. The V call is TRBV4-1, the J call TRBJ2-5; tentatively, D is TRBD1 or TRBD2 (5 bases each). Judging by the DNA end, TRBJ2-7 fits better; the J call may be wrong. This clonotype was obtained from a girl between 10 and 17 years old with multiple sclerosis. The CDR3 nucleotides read TGCGCCAGCAGCCGGGGGTCAGGTTCCTACGAGCAGTACTTC. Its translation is CASSRGSGSYEQYF.